This TCR beta chain derives from a study of T cells in Graves' hyperthyroidism and ophthalmopathy. Study-level points and caveats: Most thyroid clonotypes expanded above 0.001 were also detected in blood.

Participants, patients aged 18 to 65, had newly diagnosed hyperthyroidism with a duration under 2 months. Uncontrolled infection, other autoimmune disease, pregnancy and lactation each barred patients from inclusion. Isolation of PBMCs was performed on around 9.3 ml fresh peripheral blood. Amplification of TCR beta CDR3 regions was performed using RNA transcripts as template. First-round RT-PCR targeting the TCR CDR3 was performed with the HTBI primer set. MiXCR, run by TCRdb on the multiplex PCR reads, gives a single entry per CDR3 protein. The sample holds under 350,000 distinct CDR3 sequences; 15% to 20% are singletons and the top ten take roughly 49%. To note about this clonotype: Its antigen is unknown.

Sequences were obtained from blood. This TCR derives from a woman in her forties or fifties with Graves' hyperthyroidism.

CDR3 DNA sequence: TGTGCCAGCAGTCGGAACCTTCCGCGCGAGCAGTACGTC. It translates to CASSRNLPREQYV. The rearrangement uses TRBV28 and TRBJ2-7; no clear D. CDR3 length: 13 amino acids. Looked up from germline, CDR1 is MDHEN and CDR2 is SYDVKM. V was shortened by 5 bases and J by 6 bases, with 14 bases between the two germline ends.